Each of the 32 T cell receptor beta chains below was sequenced from the same sample in a study of response to subunit inactivated influenza vaccine. TCRdb reprocessed the RT-PCR reads via MiXCR and lists one record per CDR3 protein. The sample contains under 550,000 distinct CDR3 sequences, about 8% of which appear only once. This specimen was PBMCs from blood, taken approximately 25 months after vaccination. The receptors here all came from a man between 50 and 69 years old who received an inactivated influenza vaccine.

This clonotype was counted a few times. In DNA form, the CDR3 reads TGTGCCACCAGCAGGCAACAGGGCCCCTACGAGCAGTACTTC. This sequence encodes CATSRQQGPYEQYF. The rearrangement joins TRBV15 to TRBJ2-7; TRBD1 might be the D (6 bases). Trimming took off 3 bases at V and 2 bases at J, with 11 bases between the two ends. This CDR3 contains 14 residues. Germline lookup yields CDR1 LNHNV and CDR2 YYDKDF (reference sequence).

This clonotype was observed at least ten times. The chain joins TRBV18 to TRBJ1-5; tentative D call: TRBD1 (6 bases). CDR3 size: 14 residues. The V gene's germline CDR1 is KGHSH and CDR2 LQKENI. With 6 bases removed from V and 7 bases from J, the gap between germline ends came to 16 bases. This chain's CDR3 is CASSPSGVKQPQHF. DNA for the CDR3: TGTGCCAGCTCCCCGTCAGGGGTAAAGCAGCCCCAGCATTTT.

This clonotype was counted only a few times. The chain is built from TRBV3-1 and TRBJ2-1; perhaps TRBD1 as D (8 bases). The CDR3 spans 19 residues. V was trimmed by 3 bases and J by 4 bases, leaving 25 bases between them. Germline V gene data show CDR1 as LGHDT and CDR2 as YNNKEL (reference sequence). The chain's CDR3 is CASSHPAGTTGGAYNEQFF. In DNA, the CDR3 is TGTGCCAGCAGCCACCCCGCCGGGACTACAGGGGGGGCTTACAATGAGCAGTTCTTC.

This clonotype showed up many times. The chain couples TRBV20-1 to TRBJ2-5; 8 nucleotides agree with TRBD1. Germline V lookup: CDR1 DFQATT, CDR2 SNEGSKA (reference sequence). CDR3 length: 15 amino acids. The J segment lost 1 base and the V segment lost 4 bases, leaving 8 bases of the junction unmatched. CDR3 amino acids: CSAKGGQDIQETQYF. The CDR3 region has the DNA TGCAGTGCTAAGGGGGGACAGGATATCCAAGAGACCCAGTACTTC.

Concerning this clonotype itself: A read error may explain this, as a much larger clone is one base away. The gene calls are TRBV9 and TRBJ2-5, with 7 bases that match TRBD1. CDR1 is SGDLS, CDR2 YYNGEE, per germline. The CDR3 loop spans 13 amino acids. The CDR3 DNA sequence: TGTGCCAGCAGCGGGAACAGGGGCGAGACCCAGCACTTC. It is translated as CASSGNRGETQHF.

The chain uses TRBV7-9 and TRBJ2-1; D might be TRBD2 (6 bases). The CDR3 runs to 13 residues. Germline CDR1 reads SEHNR; CDR2 reads FQNEAQ (reference sequence). Trimming pared 4 bases from V and 14 bases from J, leaving 18 bases between. The DNA of the CDR3 is TGTGCCAGCAGCTCCTGGGAACACCAGCGGGAGTTCTTC. This codes for CASSSWEHQREFF.

There are a few counts of this clonotype. J is TRBJ2-5 and V is TRBV4-1, with D perhaps TRBD1 or TRBD2 (5 bases each). The V and J ends lost 3 bases and 2 bases respectively, with 19 bases between them. Germline V gene sequence: CDR1 MGHRA, CDR2 YSYEKL. The CDR3 contains 17 residues. This chain's CDR3 is CASSHFPRGGIQETQYF. The CDR3 coding sequence is TGCGCCAGCAGCCACTTTCCCCGGGGCGGAATACAAGAGACCCAGTACTTC.

The gene calls are TRBV28 and TRBJ2-1, with a possible D match to TRBD2 (7 bases). The length of the CDR3 is 14 residues. Trimming stripped 4 bases from V and 6 bases from J, with 13 bases between. The germline V gene has CDR1 MDHEN and CDR2 SYDVKM. CDR3 amino acids: CASSSRGAGNEQFF. Here the CDR3 DNA reads TGTGCCAGCAGTTCCCGGGGGGCGGGCAATGAGCAGTTCTTC. The full variable domain, in which reference TRBV28 and TRBJ2-1 provide the parts outside the CDR3, is DVKVTQSSRYLVKRTGEKVFLECVQDMDHENMFWYRQDPGLGLRLIYFSYDVKMKEKGDIPEGYSVSREKKERFSLILESASTNQTSMYLCASSSRGAGNEQFFGPGTRLTVL.

This clonotype was observed a handful of times. The V and J genes are TRBV11-2 and TRBJ2-5; D is unclear. CDR1 is SGHAT, CDR2 FQNNGV, per germline. This CDR3 spans 13 amino acids. V lost 4 bases and J 0 bases, leaving 6 bases between the germline ends. CDR3 amino acids: CASSSRHQETQYF. DNA of the CDR3: TGTGCCAGCAGCTCACGACACCAAGAGACCCAGTACTTC. Full variable domain (missing parts from reference TRBV11-2 and TRBJ2-5): EAGVAQSPRYKIIEKRQSVAFWCNPISGHATLYWYQQILGQGPKLLIQFQNNGVVDDSQLPKDRFSAERLKGVDSTLKIQPAKLEDSAVYLCASSSRHQETQYFGPGTRLLVL.

This clonotype was seen many times. V gene TRBV11-2 combines with J gene TRBJ1-1; D unclear. Deletions cut 1 base from V and 5 bases from J, with 14 bases between. The CDR3 has 15 residues. Germline CDR1 and CDR2: SGHAT and FQNNGV. The CDR3 region is CASSLGSGFGTEAFF. CDR3 nucleotides: TGTGCCAGCAGCTTAGGATCGGGCTTCGGAACTGAAGCTTTCTTT.

This clonotype was seen repeatedly, ten times or more. This chain links TRBV7-8 with TRBJ2-1, with D perhaps matching TRBD2 (6 bases). The CDR3 totals 15 residues. Looked up from germline, CDR1 is SGHVS and CDR2 is FQNEAQ. V gave up 1 base and J gave up 14 bases, with 21 bases separating them. The CDR3 region has the DNA TGTGCCAGCAGCTTAGGTTCCGGGACTGCCTTCCCCAAGTTCTTC. Translating gives CASSLGSGTAFPKFF.

The rearrangement links TRBV7-6 to TRBJ2-2; weak D call: TRBD2 (6 bases). V dropped 5 bases and J dropped 5 bases, with 18 bases sitting between them. The CDR3 consists of 16 residues. The germline gives CDR1 SGHVS, CDR2 FNYEAQ. This chain's CDR3 is CASSLQGRAGTGELFF. CDR3 sequence (DNA): TGTGCCAGCAGCCTCCAGGGACGGGCGGGGACCGGGGAGCTGTTTTTT.

This rearrangement joins TRBV4-1 to TRBJ2-3; no definite D call. V was shortened by 0 bases and J by 6 bases, with 13 bases between the two germline ends. The CDR3 runs to 15 residues. The germline CDR1 and CDR2 sequences are MGHRA and YSYEKL. Here the CDR3 DNA reads TGCGCCAGCAGCCAAGATCTCAACCAGCCGGATACGCAGTATTTT. This sequence encodes CASSQDLNQPDTQYF.

Here the CDR3 reads CASSQASGGSSYEQYF. CDR3 coding DNA: TGCGCCAGCAGCCAAGCGAGCGGGGGGAGTTCCTACGAGCAGTACTTC. This chain connects TRBV4-1 to TRBJ2-7; 9 bases align to TRBD2. The germline V gene has CDR1 MGHRA and CDR2 YSYEKL. J gave up 1 base and V 1 base, and 5 bases lay outside the gene matches. This CDR3 is built from 16 residues.

There are a few counts of this clonotype. The chain recombines TRBV14 with TRBJ2-1; 10 bases agree with TRBD2. J gave up 6 bases and V 4 bases, and 9 bases lay outside the gene matches. The CDR3 runs to 16 residues. Looked up from germline, CDR1 is SGHDN and CDR2 is FVKESK. This chain's CDR3 is CASSPRLAGKSNEQFF. CDR3 DNA: TGTGCCAGCAGCCCCAGACTAGCGGGTAAAAGCAATGAGCAGTTCTTC.

This clonotype was counted a few times. The chain couples TRBV7-8 to TRBJ2-1; D not resolved. The CDR3 runs 12 residues. Germline V lookup: CDR1 SGHVS, CDR2 FQNEAQ. Trimming removed 11 bases from V and 4 bases from J, with 12 bases in between. The CDR3 bases are TGTGCCGTTAGGACGCCGTACAATGAGCAGTTCTTC. Translated: CAVRTPYNEQFF.

This clonotype was detected only a few times. This chain uses TRBV28 with TRBJ2-6; 10 nucleotides align to TRBD1. The CDR3 has 16 residues. Unmatched junction bases numbered 3, after V lost 5 bases and J lost 2 bases. CDR1 is MDHEN and CDR2 is SYDVKM in the germline V gene. CDR3 loop: CASSRTGGPGANVLTF. CDR3 nucleotide sequence: TGTGCCAGCAGTCGGACAGGGGGGCCTGGGGCCAACGTCCTGACTTTC.

At least ten counts were recorded for this clonotype. The chain carries TRBV20-1 and TRBJ2-1; tentatively, D is TRBD1 or TRBD2 (5 bases each). V lost 1 base, J lost 2 bases, and 9 bases lay in between. The CDR3 runs 14 residues. The germline V gene has CDR1 DFQATT and CDR2 SNEGSKA (reference sequence). The CDR3: CSARVGTTYNEQFF. The CDR3 DNA reads as TGCAGTGCTAGAGTCGGGACGACCTACAATGAGCAGTTCTTC.

The chain employs TRBV20-1 and TRBJ2-1, with 9 bases identical to TRBD2. In germline, CDR1 is DFQATT, CDR2 SNEGSKA (reference sequence). The CDR3 extends over 15 amino acids. After removal of 2 bases from V and 7 bases from J, the junction contained 9 bases not matched to a gene. The CDR3 DNA is TGCAGTGCTAGAAGGGCGGGAGGGCGGTCGAATGAGCAGTTCTTC. Encoded protein: CSARRAGGRSNEQFF.

The sample holds many counts of this clonotype. V is TRBV5-1 and J is TRBJ1-2, with D tentatively TRBD1 (6 bases). The V gene's germline CDR1 is SGHRS and CDR2 YFSETQ. This CDR3 comprises 16 residues. Trimming removed 4 bases at V and 3 bases at J, with 19 bases between. This CDR3 is CASSKFTTGQDYGYTF. CDR3 in DNA: TGCGCCAGCAGCAAGTTTACGACAGGTCAAGACTATGGCTACACCTTC.

With regard to this clonotype: The junction and the germline gene differ at one end; a read error may be behind it. J is TRBJ2-7 and V is TRBV12-3 or TRBV12-4; TRBD2 matches 11 bases. There are 17 residues in the CDR3. The CDR3 region has the DNA TGTGCCAGCTGTTTTCGTAGTGGGACTAGCGGAACCTACGAGCAGTACTTC. Protein sequence: CASCFRSGTSGTYEQYF.

The chain recombines TRBV4-3 with TRBJ2-1; no clear D gene. The CDR3 sequence is 16 residues long. The germline V and J ends were trimmed by 0 bases and 0 bases, with 9 bases remaining between them. Germline assignment: CDR1 LGHNA and CDR2 YSLEER. CDR3 amino acids: CASSQEVAYSYNEQFF. Written as DNA, the CDR3 is TGCGCCAGCAGCCAAGAAGTTGCCTACTCCTACAATGAGCAGTTCTTC.

The chain employs TRBV20-1 and TRBJ1-1; 9 nucleotides agree with TRBD1. The CDR3 covers 12 residues. Trimming cost V 7 bases and J 3 bases; bases outside gene matches: 3. The germline gives CDR1 DFQATT, CDR2 SNEGSKA (reference sequence). Written as DNA, the CDR3 is TGCAGTGTCAGGACAGGGGACACTGAAGCTTTCTTT. Translation gives CSVRTGDTEAFF.

This clonotype was seen many times. The chain recombines TRBV2 with TRBJ1-2; D remains unclear. Germline V gene sequence: CDR1 SNHLY, CDR2 FYNNEI. V was clipped by 2 bases and J by 6 bases, with 13 bases between them. The CDR3 is made up of 14 amino acids. CDR3: CASSEKAGRDGYTF. In nucleotides, the CDR3 is TGTGCCAGCAGTGAAAAGGCAGGAAGGGATGGCTACACCTTC.

The V call is TRBV20-1, the J call TRBJ2-5, with 14 bases fitting TRBD2. V trimming: 3 bases; J trimming: 5 bases; junction bases outside the gene matches: 11. The germline V gene encodes CDR1 DFQATT and CDR2 SNEGSKA (reference sequence). CDR3 length: 17 amino acids. CDR3 sequence reads: CSARELGLAGAGETQYF. CDR3 coding DNA: TGCAGTGCTAGGGAATTGGGACTAGCGGGAGCTGGGGAGACCCAGTACTTC.

This clonotype showed up just a few times. The CDR3 protein is CASARGGNSNQPQHF. The CDR3 nucleotides read TGTGCCTCCGCTAGGGGTGGGAATAGCAATCAGCCCCAGCATTTT. V is TRBV24-1 and J is TRBJ1-5; maybe TRBD1 (5 bases). V was shortened by 12 bases and J by 0 bases, with 17 bases between the two germline ends. The CDR3 is 15 residues long. The germline V gene has CDR1 KGHDR and CDR2 SFDVKD.

This clonotype was seen many times. The V and J genes are TRBV20-1 and TRBJ1-6; TRBD1 might be the D (5 bases). There are 13 residues in the CDR3. Deletions cut 7 bases from V and 6 bases from J, with 13 bases between. Germline-derived CDR1 and CDR2 are DFQATT and SNEGSKA (reference sequence). CDR3 coding DNA: TGCAGTGGATCGGGTGGGGGTAATTCACCCCTCCACTTT. Amino acid sequence: CSGSGGGNSPLHF.

CDR3 nucleotides: TGTGCCAGCAGAGACCGGGGGCCCGGGGAGCTGTTTTTT. Translation: CASRDRGPGELFF. This chain uses TRBV3-1 with TRBJ2-2; D is tentatively TRBD1 or TRBD2 (6 bases each). The germline V and J ends were trimmed by 6 bases and 6 bases, with 11 bases remaining between them. Germline V gene sequence: CDR1 LGHDT, CDR2 YNNKEL (reference sequence). This CDR3 has 13 residues.

The chain is built from TRBV28 and TRBJ2-5; a weak D match, TRBD1 (5 bases). Germline V gene lookup returns CDR1 MDHEN and CDR2 SYDVKM. The CDR3 contains 13 residues. The germline V and J ends were trimmed by 6 bases and 6 bases, with 14 bases remaining between them. Here the CDR3 reads CASSPGLTKTQYF. CDR3 nucleotide sequence: TGTGCCAGCAGCCCAGGGTTGACAAAGACCCAGTACTTC.

This clonotype was observed once. A much larger clone is a single base away; this may be a read error. The rearrangement links TRBV2 to TRBJ2-7; no firm D call. The germline V gene encodes CDR1 SNHLY and CDR2 FYNNEI. The CDR3 length is 13 residues. V shed 6 bases and J shed 2 bases, with 11 bases lying between them. CDR3 region: CASRAVSAYEQYF. In nucleotides, the CDR3 is TGTGCCAGCAGGGCAGTCTCTGCCTACGAGCAGTACTTC. Filled out from reference TRBV2 and TRBJ2-7, the complete variable domain reads EPEVTQTPSHQVTQMGQEVILRCVPISNHLYFYWYRQILGQKVEFLVSFYNNEISEKSEIFDDQFSVERPDGSNFTLKIRSTKLEDSAMYFCASRAVSAYEQYFGPGTRLTVT.

This clonotype was counted between two and nine times. CDR3 sequence: CSARALMNSPLHF. The CDR3 DNA reads TGCAGTGCTAGAGCTCTGATGAATTCACCCCTCCACTTT. This rearrangement joins TRBV20-1 to TRBJ1-6; D is uncertain. CDR3 size: 13 residues. Germline CDR1 and CDR2: DFQATT and SNEGSKA (reference sequence). Trimming pared 1 base from V and 7 bases from J, leaving 8 bases between.

J is TRBJ1-6 and V is TRBV5-1, with D possibly TRBD1 on 5 matching bases. The CDR3 has 17 amino acids. Looked up from germline, CDR1 is SGHRS and CDR2 is YFSETQ. The ends were cut back, 1 base at V and 0 bases at J, with 11 bases in the middle. In DNA, the CDR3 is TGCGCCAGCAGCTTGTCAGGACACAGCTCCTATAATTCACCCCTCCACTTT. Encoded protein: CASSLSGHSSYNSPLHF.